These T cell receptor beta chains were read from a single sample in a study of T cell responses to AZD1222 COVID-19 vaccine. Assay: immunoSEQ multiplex PCR; the TCRdb copy retains only in-frame clones and omits some. The sample consists of some 140,000 clones, roughly 91% of them appearing once. The sequencing here drew on peripheral blood, taken 28 days after the second AZD1222 dose. Source of these receptors: an adult who received the AZD1222 COVID-19 vaccine. The CDR3 runs from the conserved cysteine through the conserved F or W. D genes are given only for firm matches. The size of a clone is reported for some rows only, either as once, few or many, or as a class for expanded clones.

j_call,d_call,v_call,clone_size,cdr3_nt,cdr3_aa
TRBJ1-2,TRBD1,TRBV28,NA,TGTGCCAGCAGTTCAGGGACAGCCCCTAGGCACTATGGCTACACCTTC,CASSSGTAPRHYGYTF
TRBJ1-1,NA,TRBV15,NA,TGTGCCACCAGCAGAGAGGGCAGGGGCAACACTGAAGCTTTCTTT,CATSREGRGNTEAFF
TRBJ1-6,TRBD1,TRBV6-1,NA,TGTGCCAGCAGTGTACTAAGGACAGGGAGGAATTCACCCCTCCACTTT,CASSVLRTGRNSPLHF
TRBJ1-1,TRBD1,TRBV6-6,NA,TGTGCCAGCAGTGGACAGGGATACACTGAAGCTTTCTTT,CASSGQGYTEAFF
TRBJ1-6,TRBD1,TRBV7-9,NA,TGTGCCAGCAGCTTTTTCGGGACAGGGGAATCACCCCTCCACTTT,CASSFFGTGESPLHF
TRBJ1-2,NA,TRBV29-1,NA,TGCAGCGCCGATTTACAGGGCTTCTATGGCTACACCTTC,CSADLQGFYGYTF
TRBJ1-5,TRBD1,TRBV2,NA,TGTGCCAGCAGTGATAACAGGGGGACTTATAGCAATCAGCCCCAGCATTTT,CASSDNRGTYSNQPQHF
TRBJ2-2,NA,TRBV29-1,NA,TGCAGCGTCCAAGGTTGGGGTTTCGACACCGGGGAGCTGTTTTTT,CSVQGWGFDTGELFF
TRBJ2-2,NA,TRBV7-9,NA,TGTGCCAGCAGCTTAAGGGCAGTGAATCCGGAGCTGTTTTTT,CASSLRAVNPELFF
TRBJ1-4,TRBD1,TRBV27,once,TGTGCCAGCAGTTTATTTGGGACAGGGAATAATGAAAAACTGTTTTTT,CASSLFGTGNNEKLFF
TRBJ1-1,NA,TRBV13,once,TGTGCCAGCAGCGACCCCGGCAGGGAAGCTTTCTTT,CASSDPGREAFF
TRBJ2-1,NA,TRBV29-1,NA,TGCAGCGTGGAACCGGGTTTCCAGGCCGAGCAGTTCTTC,CSVEPGFQAEQFF
TRBJ1-2,TRBD1,TRBV15,NA,TGTGCCACCAGCAGAGGGACAGGGTATGGCTACACCTTC,CATSRGTGYGYTF
TRBJ2-6,NA,TRBV18,NA,TGTGCCAGCTCACTAAACGACGGGAACGGGGCCAACGTCCTGACTTTC,CASSLNDGNGANVLTF
TRBJ1-2,NA,TRBV28,NA,TGTGCCAGCGTACAGGGTGCAGAATGGGGCTACACCTTC,CASVQGAEWGYTF
TRBJ2-1,NA,TRBV21-1,NA,TGTGCCAGCACGGGGGGCCCGAGCTCCTACAATGAGCAGTTCTTC,CASTGGPSSYNEQFF
TRBJ1-6,NA,TRBV2,NA,TGTGCCAGCAGTCTACAGAGTTTCAATTCACCCCTCCACTTT,CASSLQSFNSPLHF
TRBJ1-2,NA,TRBV6-5,NA,TGTGCCAGCAGCCAACAGTCGGCTAACTATGGCTACACCTTC,CASSQQSANYGYTF
TRBJ2-5,TRBD2,TRBV4-3,NA,TGCGCCAGCAGCCAAGTAGCGGGGGCGGCTCGGACCCAGTACTTC,CASSQVAGAARTQYF
TRBJ2-1,TRBD2,TRBV10-2,NA,TGCGCCAGCAGAGGACTAGCGGGGGGGCCAGTCCCGGGTGAGCAGTTCTTC,CASRGLAGGPVPGEQFF
TRBJ1-5,TRBD1,TRBV28,NA,TGTGCCAGCAGTCCTGGACAGGGCACACAGCCCCAGCATTTT,CASSPGQGTQPQHF
TRBJ1-6,NA,TRBV30,NA,TGTGCCTGGAGTGTACTCAACCTAGCAGGGAATTCACCCCTCCACTTT,CAWSVLNLAGNSPLHF
TRBJ2-5,TRBD1,TRBV7-9,NA,TGTGCCAGCAGCTTAGGAGGGGGCCCGCAAGAGACCCAGTACTTC,CASSLGGGPQETQYF
TRBJ2-7,NA,TRBV7-9,NA,TGTGCCAGCAGCTCGATCTACGAGCAGTACTTC,CASSSIYEQYF
TRBJ1-3,NA,TRBV6-6,NA,TGTGCCAGCAGTTACAGTGGGTTGCATGCTGGAAACACCATATATTTT,CASSYSGLHAGNTIYF
TRBJ2-3,TRBD1,TRBV6-5,NA,TGTGCCAGCAACAGGGGCAGCACAGATACGCAGTATTTT,CASNRGSTDTQYF
TRBJ1-2,NA,TRBV12-3/TRBV12-4,NA,TGTGCCAGCAGTTTCCTATCACACACTGGCTACACCTTC,CASSFLSHTGYTF
TRBJ2-2,NA,TRBV5-1,NA,TGCGCCAGCAGCTTAATCGGCACCGGGGAGCTGTTTTTT,CASSLIGTGELFF
TRBJ2-7,NA,TRBV5-4,NA,TGTGCCAGCAGCTTGGGTGGCACTTTAACCGAGCAGTACTTC,CASSLGGTLTEQYF
TRBJ1-6,TRBD1,TRBV6-5,NA,TGTGCCAGCAGCCACCCGGGACAGGGGAGGATCCACCTCCACTTT,CASSHPGQGRIHLHF
TRBJ1-4,NA,TRBV4-1,NA,TGCGCCAGCAGCCAACCCGGCCGGACAGAACATGAAAAACTGTTTTTT,CASSQPGRTEHEKLFF
TRBJ1-6,NA,TRBV7-2,NA,TGTGCCAGCAGTAAAGAGCGGGGTTTGTCACCCCTCCACTTT,CASSKERGLSPLHF
TRBJ2-1,NA,TRBV11-2,NA,TGTGCCAGCAGCGCCCAAACGGGAGCGGGTAAGGAGCAGTTCTTC,CASSAQTGAGKEQFF
TRBJ1-1,NA,TRBV12-5,NA,TGTGCTAGTGGTTTGGCGCCCGGCACTGAAGCTTTCTTT,CASGLAPGTEAFF
TRBJ1-6,NA,TRBV5-1,NA,TGCGCCAGCAGCTTGGGGGAACGGGGTTCACCCCTCCACTTT,CASSLGERGSPLHF
TRBJ2-2,NA,TRBV7-7,NA,TGTGCTAGCAGCTTATACTTACAGCCGGACACCGGGGAGCTGTTTTTT,CASSLYLQPDTGELFF
TRBJ1-3,TRBD1,TRBV2,NA,TGTGCCAGCAGTGACCTGACAGGGGCAGGAAACACCATATATTTT,CASSDLTGAGNTIYF
TRBJ1-2,TRBD1,TRBV19,NA,TGTGCCAGTAGTAGGGAGGGGGCGGTCTATGGCTACACCTTC,CASSREGAVYGYTF
TRBJ1-4,TRBD1,TRBV5-4,NA,TGTGCCAGCAGCTTCTCCGGGACAGGGGCCGAAAAACTGTTTTTT,CASSFSGTGAEKLFF
TRBJ2-3,TRBD2,TRBV27,once,TGTGCCAGCAGCCGCTTGACGGGGGGACCCACAGATACGCAGTATTTT,CASSRLTGGPTDTQYF
TRBJ2-6,NA,TRBV18,NA,TGTGCCAGCTCACCACTGGGAGTCCCCGGGGCCAACGTCCTGACTTTC,CASSPLGVPGANVLTF
TRBJ2-3,NA,TRBV18,NA,TGTGCCAGCTCATGGGGGCGCGGGGCCACGACAGATACGCAGTATTTT,CASSWGRGATTDTQYF
TRBJ1-1,TRBD1,TRBV7-3,NA,TGTGCCAGCAGCTTGGGACAGGGCATCGGGGGAGCTTTCTTT,CASSLGQGIGGAFF
TRBJ1-4,TRBD1,TRBV7-9,NA,TGTGCCAGCAGCTCGACAGGGAATGAAAAACTGTTTTTT,CASSSTGNEKLFF
TRBJ1-1,NA,TRBV19,NA,TGTGCCAGTAGTATTAGGCCGGAGGGGATCCAGTTGACTGAAGCTTTCTTT,CASSIRPEGIQLTEAFF
TRBJ1-2,TRBD1,TRBV30,once,TGTGCCTGGAGCTACCCGGGACAGGGAAGTAACTATGGCTACACCTTC,CAWSYPGQGSNYGYTF
TRBJ2-2,NA,TRBV5-1,NA,TGCGCCAGCAGCGAGGTCGGGGGGCGCGGCGGGGAGCTGTTTTTT,CASSEVGGRGGELFF
TRBJ2-5,NA,TRBV2,NA,TGTGCCAGCAGTAGAGAGGTCCGGGAGACCCAGTACTTC,CASSREVRETQYF
TRBJ2-1,NA,TRBV6-1,NA,TGTGCCAGCAGTGATGAAGGACACTCCAATGAGCAGTTCTTC,CASSDEGHSNEQFF
TRBJ1-1,NA,TRBV27,NA,TGTGCCAGCACCCCTCTTGGGGGAGCGTGGACTGAAGCTTTCTTT,CASTPLGGAWTEAFF
TRBJ1-6,TRBD1,TRBV30,NA,TGTGCCTGGAGTGATGGACAGGGGTATAATTCACCCCTCCACTTT,CAWSDGQGYNSPLHF
TRBJ2-5,NA,TRBV5-8,NA,TGTGCCAGCAGCTTGGAGACCCAGTACTTC,CASSLETQYF